This TCR beta chain was sequenced during a study of blood T cell repertoires in COVID-19. Study summary: Acute and convalescent COVID-19 specimens originated in the United States, Italy and Spain. PBMCs, B-cell-depleted T cells, or T cells were the source of the cDNA or gDNA that made up the material.

Trimming removed 5 bases from V and 7 bases from J, with 21 bases in between. The CDR3 loop spans 16 amino acids. The germline V gene encodes CDR1 SGHTA and CDR2 FQGNSA. Clinical history as reported by participants underpinned cohort assignment. Assay: immunoSEQ multiplex PCR; the TCRdb copy retains only in-frame clones and omits some. The data hold 150,000 to 200,000 clones, with roughly 90% observed a single time. This clone was counted once. The sequence derives from a human donor with acute COVID-19. The donor label of this sample is uncertain. Sequences were obtained from PBMCs or T cells enriched from blood (not recorded which). The chain couples TRBV7-2 to TRBJ2-1; a weak D match, TRBD2 (6 bases). CDR3 sequence: CASSARSGRSWNEQFF. The CDR3 coding sequence is TGTGCCAGCAGCGCCCGTTCCGGGAGAAGTTGGAATGAGCAGTTCTTC.